These T cell receptor beta chains were read from a single sample in a study of cytomegalovirus exposure and HLA in healthy donors. TCRdb's copy holds only in-frame clones and misses some; the assay was immunoSEQ multiplex PCR. The sample lists about 110,000 clones, around 72% occurring once. The sequenced sample was PBMCs. All receptors derive from a man aged 25 to 45 in good health and CMV-seronegative. CDR3s include the opening cysteine and the closing phenylalanine or tryptophan. The order of the fields is V gene, J gene, CDR3 protein.

v_call: TRBV18
j_call: TRBJ2-1
cdr3_aa: CASSLSLAGAQSYNEQFF

v_call: TRBV5-6
j_call: TRBJ2-1
cdr3_aa: CASSPGFQSYNEQFF

v_call: TRBV27
j_call: TRBJ2-3
cdr3_aa: CASRPNAGLSTDTQYF

v_call: TRBV7-6
j_call: TRBJ2-5
cdr3_aa: CASSRRGGYQETQYF

v_call: TRBV29-1
j_call: TRBJ1-1
cdr3_aa: CSAWGGGTEAFF

v_call: TRBV13
j_call: TRBJ1-4
cdr3_aa: CASSLRSGGVEKLFF

v_call: TRBV14
j_call: TRBJ2-3
cdr3_aa: CASSQAGSTDTQYF

v_call: TRBV29-1
j_call: TRBJ2-5
cdr3_aa: CSGNPTSGRAVETQYF

v_call: TRBV7-2
j_call: TRBJ2-7
cdr3_aa: CASSLYYEQYF

v_call: TRBV11-2
j_call: TRBJ2-5
cdr3_aa: CASSWMDSQETQYF

v_call: TRBV15
j_call: TRBJ2-1
cdr3_aa: CATSSGAGGHLSYNEQFF

v_call: TRBV9
j_call: TRBJ2-2
cdr3_aa: CASSVGGANTGELFF

v_call: TRBV27
j_call: TRBJ2-3
cdr3_aa: CASSQAGGPGDTQYF

v_call: TRBV7-2
j_call: TRBJ1-2
cdr3_aa: CASTLSRDSNYGYTF

v_call: TRBV30
j_call: TRBJ2-3
cdr3_aa: CASQVASGGDTQYF

v_call: TRBV27
j_call: TRBJ1-1
cdr3_aa: CASSLVGVQTEAFF

v_call: TRBV6-6
j_call: TRBJ2-7
cdr3_aa: CASSGVGRAGDYEQYF

v_call: TRBV25-1
j_call: TRBJ2-5
cdr3_aa: CASSEATGGEETQYF

v_call: TRBV5-1
j_call: TRBJ2-7
cdr3_aa: CASSLVGGAAYEQYF

v_call: TRBV21-1
j_call: TRBJ2-1
cdr3_aa: CASTDRDSCFF

v_call: TRBV13
j_call: TRBJ2-2
cdr3_aa: CASSPRRLAGGFTGELFF

v_call: TRBV15
j_call: TRBJ2-7
cdr3_aa: CATSVKTGGLQDYEQYF

v_call: TRBV4-1
j_call: TRBJ1-1
cdr3_aa: CASSQERVTEAFF

v_call: TRBV9
j_call: TRBJ2-3
cdr3_aa: CASSAADTQYF

v_call: TRBV29-1
j_call: TRBJ2-7
cdr3_aa: CSVEGVSGSDEQYF

v_call: TRBV5-1
j_call: TRBJ2-4
cdr3_aa: CASSSLGNIQYF

v_call: TRBV7-8
j_call: TRBJ1-2
cdr3_aa: CASSLARGGEEDYGYTF

v_call: TRBV10-3
j_call: TRBJ2-7
cdr3_aa: CAISDTGTEYEQYF

v_call: TRBV27
j_call: TRBJ2-3
cdr3_aa: CASSLGLAGAPDTQYF

v_call: TRBV7-2
j_call: TRBJ1-2
cdr3_aa: CASSIDRGAYGYTF

v_call: TRBV4-3
j_call: TRBJ1-1
cdr3_aa: CASRLDPGGTEAFF

v_call: TRBV6-5
j_call: TRBJ2-7
cdr3_aa: CASSYPEDRGSYEQYF

v_call: TRBV9
j_call: TRBJ2-1
cdr3_aa: CASTRSGSSYNEQFF

v_call: TRBV6-5
j_call: TRBJ1-4
cdr3_aa: CASSEPGQGRKLFF

v_call: TRBV6-1
j_call: TRBJ2-7
cdr3_aa: CASRTGQDEQYF

v_call: TRBV30
j_call: TRBJ2-1
cdr3_aa: CAWRGGTSGLSSSYNEQFF

v_call: TRBV4-2
j_call: TRBJ1-4
cdr3_aa: CASSQATGINEKLFF

v_call: TRBV30
j_call: TRBJ1-5
cdr3_aa: CAWSLTESNQPQHF

v_call: TRBV14
j_call: TRBJ1-2
cdr3_aa: CANDRDGYTF

v_call: TRBV10-2
j_call: TRBJ2-7
cdr3_aa: CASSSSLAHIEQYF

v_call: TRBV6-1
j_call: TRBJ1-2
cdr3_aa: CASALQVGGSGYTF

v_call: TRBV5-1
j_call: TRBJ2-3
cdr3_aa: CASSSRLAGADTQYF

v_call: TRBV5-4
j_call: TRBJ1-4
cdr3_aa: CASSLVGANEKLFF

v_call: TRBV11-2
j_call: TRBJ2-7
cdr3_aa: CASSLGAEYEQYF

v_call: TRBV6-1
j_call: TRBJ1-2
cdr3_aa: CASKQGNYGYTF